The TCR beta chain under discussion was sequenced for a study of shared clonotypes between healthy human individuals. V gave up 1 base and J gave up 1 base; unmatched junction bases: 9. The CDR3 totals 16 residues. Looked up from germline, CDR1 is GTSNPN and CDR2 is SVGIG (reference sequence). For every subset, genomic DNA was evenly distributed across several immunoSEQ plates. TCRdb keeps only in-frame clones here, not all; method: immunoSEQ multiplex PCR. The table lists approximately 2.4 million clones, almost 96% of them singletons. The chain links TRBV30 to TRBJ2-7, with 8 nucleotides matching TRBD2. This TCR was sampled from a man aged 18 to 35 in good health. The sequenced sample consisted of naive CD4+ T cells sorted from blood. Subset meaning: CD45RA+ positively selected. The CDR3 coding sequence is TGTGCCTGGAGTGCCTGGTGGGCTAGCGGGTCCTACGAGCAGTACTTC. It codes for CAWSAWWASGSYEQYF. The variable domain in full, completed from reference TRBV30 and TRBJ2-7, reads SQTIHQWPATLVQPVGSPLSLECTVEGTSNPNLYWYRQAAGRGLQLLFYSVGIGQISSEVPQNLSASRPQDRQFILSSKKLLLSDSGFYLCAWSAWWASGSYEQYFGPGTRLTVT.